This TCR beta chain is from a study of blood T cell repertoires in COVID-19. Study summary: The United States, Italy and Spain provided the acute and convalescent COVID-19 samples. Sources were T cells, B-cell-depleted T cells, or PBMCs; the material itself was cDNA or gDNA.

In the study's own analysis: Scientists estimated how many nucleated cells there were by amplifying reference gene primers. Method: immunoSEQ multiplex PCR; TCRdb's copy keeps in-frame clones and lacks some. That table is the source of V, J and clone size, and D and trimming were worked out from the DNA. The table has 350,000 to 450,000 clones, 85% seen once. V shed 0 bases, J shed 8 bases, and the junction held 4 bases outside the gene matches. The CDR3 is 15 residues long. Germline values: CDR1 SGDLS, CDR2 YYNGEE. This chain connects TRBV9 to TRBJ1-4; 10 nucleotides agree with TRBD1. Sequencing was done on a sample of peripheral blood. The source of this sequence is a woman younger than 35 with acute or convalescent COVID-19. CDR3 in DNA: TGTGCCAGCAGCGTAGAAGGGACAGGGGACGAAAAACTGTTTTTT. Translating it yields CASSVEGTGDEKLFF.